This is a list of T cell receptor beta chains from one sample in a study of T-cell reconstitution after alpha-beta-depleted transplantation in children. TCRdb analysed the PCR reads with MiXCR anew, one entry per CDR3 protein. The table shows around 370,000 distinct CDR3 sequences, with around a tenth occurring only once. The sample consisted of PBMCs from the stem cell graft donor, taken from the stem cell graft. Receptor source: a human donor who donated a stem cell graft to a child with acute lymphoblastic leukemia. Each CDR3 is given with its conserved first and last residue. D genes are given only for firm matches. Size is omitted from some rows. Given values are once, few, many or a class for expanded clones.

V: TRBV5-1; D: NA; J: TRBJ2-2; size: many; DNA: TGCGCCAGCAGCTTGGGGACAGCGAACACCGGGGAGCTGTTTTTT; CDR3: CASSLGTANTGELFF
V: TRBV5-6; D: NA; J: TRBJ2-3; size: few; DNA: TGTGCCAGCAGCTTGATCTCAGATACGCAGTATTTT; CDR3: CASSLISDTQYF
V: TRBV6-2/TRBV6-3; D: NA; J: TRBJ2-7; size: NA; DNA: TGTGCCAGCAGTTACTTGGGGGCAAGGGCCTACGAGCAGTACTTC; CDR3: CASSYLGARAYEQYF
V: TRBV15; D: NA; J: TRBJ2-1; size: NA; DNA: TGTGCCACCAGCAGAGATTTTGCAGAGCAGTTCTTC; CDR3: CATSRDFAEQFF
V: TRBV27; D: TRBD1; J: TRBJ2-2; size: many; DNA: TGTGCCAGCAGCTTCCGGACAGGGGATACCGGGGAGCTGTTTTTT; CDR3: CASSFRTGDTGELFF
V: TRBV20-1; D: NA; J: TRBJ2-3; size: many; DNA: TGCAGTGCTAGTAGGTTAACTATAACAGATACGCAGTATTTT; CDR3: CSASRLTITDTQYF
V: TRBV12-3/TRBV12-4; D: TRBD1; J: TRBJ2-5; size: once; DNA: TGTGCCAGCAGGCTGACAGGGGCTAGGGAGACCCAGTACTTC; CDR3: CASRLTGARETQYF
V: TRBV4-1; D: NA; J: TRBJ1-1; size: few; DNA: TGCGCCAGCAGGCCCCCTGGGGGGGTGGAGGACACTGAAGCTTTCTTT; CDR3: CASRPPGGVEDTEAFF
V: TRBV20-1; D: NA; J: TRBJ2-7; size: NA; DNA: TGCAGTGCTAGTACAGCTGACGCCCACGAGCAGTACTTC; CDR3: CSASTADAHEQYF
V: TRBV20-1; D: TRBD1; J: TRBJ2-3; size: few; DNA: TGCAGTGCAAGGGACAGGGTGACGCAGTATTTT; CDR3: CSARDRVTQYF
V: TRBV5-1; D: TRBD2; J: TRBJ2-7; size: NA; DNA: TGCGCCAGCAGCTTGGCCGGGACTAGCGGGCGGCCCTCAAGCGAGCAGTACTTC; CDR3: CASSLAGTSGRPSSEQYF
V: TRBV12-3/TRBV12-4; D: NA; J: TRBJ1-1; size: few; DNA: TGTGCCAGCAGGGGTTCGTTCGATGAAGCTTTCTTT; CDR3: CASRGSFDEAFF
V: TRBV4-3; D: NA; J: TRBJ2-7; size: many; DNA: TGCGCCAGCAGCCAAGATCTCCGGGGCCCCTACGAGCAGTACTTC; CDR3: CASSQDLRGPYEQYF
V: TRBV29-1; D: NA; J: TRBJ2-7; size: many; DNA: TGCAGCGTTGAATCTGGTTTAGTTGGGTACGAGCAGTACTTC; CDR3: CSVESGLVGYEQYF
V: TRBV5-1; D: NA; J: TRBJ1-1; size: many; DNA: TGCGCCAGCAGCTTGGAAGGACAGCTCATGAACACTGAAGCTTTCTTT; CDR3: CASSLEGQLMNTEAFF
V: TRBV5-1; D: NA; J: TRBJ1-5; size: NA; DNA: TGCGCCAGCAGCCGGCGTCAAGTCAATCAGCCCCAGCATTTT; CDR3: CASSRRQVNQPQHF
V: TRBV7-9; D: TRBD2; J: TRBJ2-7; size: few; DNA: TGTGCCAGCAGCTTAGCAGGGGACTACTCCTACGAGCAGTACTTC; CDR3: CASSLAGDYSYEQYF
V: TRBV4-3; D: NA; J: TRBJ1-1; size: few; DNA: TGCGCCAGCAGCCAAGACGACGAACCATTTGGTACTGAAGCTTTCTTT; CDR3: CASSQDDEPFGTEAFF
V: TRBV3-1; D: NA; J: TRBJ2-6; size: few; DNA: TGTGCCAGCAGCCAAAGTGGGTATTATGGGGCCAACGTCCTGACTTTC; CDR3: CASSQSGYYGANVLTF
V: TRBV3-1; D: NA; J: TRBJ2-6; size: NA; DNA: TGTGCCAGCAGCCCTTCATTCTCTGGGGCCAACGTCCTGACTTTC; CDR3: CASSPSFSGANVLTF
V: TRBV21-1; D: NA; J: TRBJ2-1; size: many; DNA: TGTGCCAGCAGGCGGACTAGCGGGAGAACCAATGAGCAGTTCTTC; CDR3: CASRRTSGRTNEQFF
V: TRBV7-9; D: TRBD1; J: TRBJ2-1; size: NA; DNA: TGTGCCTGCAACCCTGGACAGGGGTCTTACAATGAGCAGTTCTTC; CDR3: CACNPGQGSYNEQFF
V: TRBV4-1; D: TRBD1; J: TRBJ1-1; size: NA; DNA: TGCGCCAGCAGCCAGATACAGGGGGCCACTGAAGCTTTCTTT; CDR3: CASSQIQGATEAFF
V: TRBV6-1; D: NA; J: TRBJ1-1; size: NA; DNA: TGTGCCAGCAGTGCCGGACAGCTCATGAACACTGAAGCTTTCTTT; CDR3: CASSAGQLMNTEAFF
V: TRBV20-1; D: NA; J: TRBJ1-1; size: NA; DNA: TGCAGTGCTAGTTTACAGCGAAGCACTGAAGCTTTCTTT; CDR3: CSASLQRSTEAFF
V: TRBV11-3; D: NA; J: TRBJ2-3; size: few; DNA: TGTGCCAGCAGCTTAGAGGGAAACCCTTTTACTACGCAGTATTTT; CDR3: CASSLEGNPFTTQYF
V: TRBV12-3/TRBV12-4; D: TRBD2; J: TRBJ2-7; size: NA; DNA: TGTGCCAGCAGTCCTCTAGCGGGAGGGCGAGGCGAGCAGTACTTC; CDR3: CASSPLAGGRGEQYF
V: TRBV5-1; D: NA; J: TRBJ2-5; size: many; DNA: TGCGCCAGCAGAGACAGGCAAGAGACCCAGTACTTC; CDR3: CASRDRQETQYF
V: TRBV9; D: NA; J: TRBJ2-1; size: NA; DNA: TGTGCCAGCAGCGCCCAGGATGAGCAGTTCTTC; CDR3: CASSAQDEQFF
V: TRBV5-1; D: NA; J: TRBJ1-4; size: many; DNA: TGCGCCAGCAGAGTCGGGTCAGCCCCAAATGAAAAACTGTTTTTT; CDR3: CASRVGSAPNEKLFF
V: TRBV10-3; D: NA; J: TRBJ2-1; size: few; DNA: TGTGCCATCAGTGTCAGTGGGGCTTCCAATGAGCAGTTCTTC; CDR3: CAISVSGASNEQFF
V: TRBV12-3/TRBV12-4; D: NA; J: TRBJ1-5; size: NA; DNA: TGTGCCAGCAGTTTAGGTCTGAGTCAGCCCCAGCATTTT; CDR3: CASSLGLSQPQHF
V: TRBV5-1; D: NA; J: TRBJ2-3; size: NA; DNA: TGCGCCAGCAAAAGGGGCCAGGATAGCACAGATACGCAGTATTTT; CDR3: CASKRGQDSTDTQYF
V: TRBV12-3/TRBV12-4; D: NA; J: TRBJ1-6; size: few; DNA: TGTGCCAGCAGTTTTGAGAATTCACCCCTCCACTTT; CDR3: CASSFENSPLHF
V: TRBV7-9; D: NA; J: TRBJ2-3; size: few; DNA: TGTGCCAGCAGACGGACTATTGCAGATACGCAGTATTTT; CDR3: CASRRTIADTQYF
V: TRBV7-9; D: TRBD2; J: TRBJ2-5; size: few; DNA: TGTGCCAGCAGTTCCCTCAGACTAGCGGGAGAACTGGAGACCCAGTACTTC; CDR3: CASSSLRLAGELETQYF
V: TRBV9; D: NA; J: TRBJ2-5; size: few; DNA: TGTGCCAGCGGTCGGGGACAAGAGACCCAGTACTTC; CDR3: CASGRGQETQYF
V: TRBV5-1; D: NA; J: TRBJ2-1; size: many; DNA: TGCGCCAGCAGCCCCTGGGACGAAGACAATGAGCAGTTCTTC; CDR3: CASSPWDEDNEQFF
V: TRBV7-9; D: TRBD2; J: TRBJ2-1; size: NA; DNA: TGTGCCAGCAGACGACTAGCGGGGAATTACAATGAGCAGTTCTTC; CDR3: CASRRLAGNYNEQFF
V: TRBV19; D: TRBD1; J: TRBJ2-2; size: few; DNA: TGTGCCAGTAGTACAAAAGGGACAGGGGGAGCCGGGGAGCTGTTTTTT; CDR3: CASSTKGTGGAGELFF
V: TRBV11-2; D: TRBD2; J: TRBJ2-1; size: NA; DNA: TGTGCCAGCAGCCAAACTAGCGGGTGGAGCTCCTACAATGAGCAGTTCTTC; CDR3: CASSQTSGWSSYNEQFF
V: TRBV11-1; D: TRBD2; J: TRBJ2-3; size: once; DNA: TGTGCCACCAGCTTGCCGCGGACTAGCGGGAGGGCCGGGGCCACAGATACGCAGTATTTT; CDR3: CATSLPRTSGRAGATDTQYF
V: TRBV9; D: TRBD2; J: TRBJ2-5; size: few; DNA: TGTGCCAGCAGCGTAGACGCTAGCGGAGAGACCCAGTACTTC; CDR3: CASSVDASGETQYF
V: TRBV2; D: NA; J: TRBJ2-4; size: few; DNA: TGTGCCAGCAGTGAAGCTGCGTGGAGGGATAAAAACATTCAGTACTTC; CDR3: CASSEAAWRDKNIQYF